This T cell receptor beta chain was documented in a study of T cell responses to AZD1222 COVID-19 vaccine. This clone showed up just a few times. Trimming pared 1 base from V and 7 bases from J, leaving 16 bases between. The germline CDR1 and CDR2 sequences are LGHDT and YNNKEL (reference sequence). This CDR3 has 15 amino acids. Sequencing was performed with immunoSEQ multiplex PCR; in TCRdb, only in-frame clones are kept and a portion is missing. The table lists roughly 77,000 clones, 92% of them singletons, with approximately 5% in the top ten. The V gene is TRBV3-1 (or the pseudogene TRBV3-2), the J gene TRBJ1-2; D call uncertain. This clonotype was obtained from an adult who received the AZD1222 COVID-19 vaccine. Sequencing used peripheral blood, obtained 28 days after the second AZD1222 dose. CDR3 sequence (DNA): TGTGCCAGCAGCCAAGGGAATATCGAAGTTGGTGGCTACACCTTC. Amino acids: CASSQGNIEVGGYTF.